This T cell receptor (beta chain) was recorded in a study of regulatory T cells in long-lasting Graves disease. This clonotype came up a few times. Antigen: not known. Libraries of TCR beta came from iRepertoire HTBI primers plus Arm-PCR of CDR3 regions. TCRdb fed the multiplex PCR reads into MiXCR, producing one record per CDR3 protein. The repertoire includes approximately 400,000 distinct CDR3 sequences, under 15% of them detected once, and 16% sits in the top ten. Findings and caveats of the study: Authors noted too few samples as a limitation.

Time point given: newly diagnosed GD, antithyroid drugs for less than 3 months. Scientists built the TCR library using RNA that was extracted from PBMCs. These sequences were also reported in another study, on T cells in Graves' hyperthyroidism and ophthalmopathy. That paper states: Patients were excluded because of uncontrolled infection, other autoimmune disease, pregnancy or lactation.

This sequence was found in a woman in her twenties or thirties with Graves disease. This material consisted of peripheral blood mononuclear cells (PBMCs), taken at new diagnosis, from a patient treated with antithyroid drugs.

The CDR3 reads CAWSVGLAITYEQYF. CDR3 in DNA: TGTGCCTGGAGTGTAGGACTAGCAATTACCTACGAGCAGTACTTC. The V gene is TRBV30, the J gene TRBJ2-7, with TRBD2 matching over 8 bases. There are 15 residues in the CDR3. Looked up from germline, CDR1 is GTSNPN and CDR2 is SVGIG (reference sequence). V lost 0 bases and J lost 2; bases outside the gene matches: 6.